This is a list of T cell receptor beta chains from one sample in a study of regulatory T cells in long-lasting Graves disease. TCRdb redid the calling of the multiplex PCR reads with MiXCR, one entry per CDR3 protein. The repertoire holds approximately 400,000 distinct CDR3 sequences, about 15% seen once, with roughly 17% in the top ten. A further study also used this sample, focusing on T cells in Graves' hyperthyroidism and ophthalmopathy.

Sequenced here: peripheral blood mononuclear cells (PBMCs), sampled at new diagnosis, from a patient treated with antithyroid drugs. The receptors come from a woman in her 30s with Graves disease. CDR3s include the opening cysteine and the closing phenylalanine or tryptophan. The order of the fields is CDR3 DNA, CDR3 protein, J gene, V gene, D gene, clone size. The D gene is left open where the match is weak. Expanded clones get a size class; other rows say once, few or many, or leave the size out.

TGTGCCAGTAGGGGGGACAGCGTAAAAGATACGCAGTATTTT | CASRGDSVKDTQYF | TRBJ2-3 | TRBV19 | TRBD1 | .
TGTGCCAGCAGTTATTTAGGCGGGAGGGGTGCCGGGGAGCTGTTTTTT | CASSYLGGRGAGELFF | TRBJ2-2 | TRBV6-5 | TRBD2 | few
TGCGCCAGCAGCTTTTTTGGTAGACGGCAGTTCTTC | CASSFFGRRQFF | TRBJ2-1 | TRBV5-1 | . | many
TGTGCCAGCTCGGGGGGCGGGGAGACCCAGTACTTC | CASSGGGETQYF | TRBJ2-5 | TRBV11-2 | . | many
TGTGCCAGCAGCAATACTAGCGGGAGAGTCTACGAGCAGTACTTC | CASSNTSGRVYEQYF | TRBJ2-7 | TRBV7-9 | TRBD2 | .
TGTGCCAGCAGGTGGGACATAGATGAAAAACTGTTTTTT | CASRWDIDEKLFF | TRBJ1-4 | TRBV2 | . | many
TGTGCCAGCAGTTATGGCGGGCCCACAGATACGCAGTATTTT | CASSYGGPTDTQYF | TRBJ2-3 | TRBV6-2/TRBV6-3 | . | .
TGTGCCAGCAGTGAGGGGGCGAGCTCTGGAAACACCATATATTTT | CASSEGASSGNTIYF | TRBJ1-3 | TRBV2 | . | .
TGTGCCAGCAGCCAAGATCCGGTACTAGGTGAGCAGTTCTTC | CASSQDPVLGEQFF | TRBJ2-1 | TRBV3-1 | . | many
TGTGCCAGTAGTATCGGAGGGTCCTCCTCGGGGGGTACGCAGTATTTT | CASSIGGSSSGGTQYF | TRBJ2-3 | TRBV19 | TRBD2 | .
TGTGCCAGCAGCAGCCGGGGGGGGTACAATGAGCAGTTCTTC | CASSSRGGYNEQFF | TRBJ2-1 | TRBV6-2/TRBV6-3 | TRBD2 | many
TGCAGTGCTAGACGGGTCCTAGCGGGAGGGCCTGGTGAGCAGTTCTTC | CSARRVLAGGPGEQFF | TRBJ2-1 | TRBV20-1 | TRBD2 | .
TGCGCCAGCAGCCAACAGCCGACAGGGGTAATTTCACCCCTCCACTTT | CASSQQPTGVISPLHF | TRBJ1-6 | TRBV4-1 | TRBD1 | few
TGTGCCAGTAAGGGTCGTCAGGGGCTTAATCAGCCCCAGCATTTT | CASKGRQGLNQPQHF | TRBJ1-5 | TRBV19 | . | once
TGTGCCAGCGCTATAGGGCCCAGGACAAATGAGCAGTTCTTC | CASAIGPRTNEQFF | TRBJ2-1 | TRBV7-9 | . | many
TGTGCCAGCAGTGATACACAGGGGTGGGGGACGACTAAAGCTTTCTTT | CASSDTQGWGTTKAFF | TRBJ1-1 | TRBV6-1 | TRBD1 | many
TGTGCCAGCAGGGTGGGCCCGAACACCGGGGAGCTGTTTTTT | CASRVGPNTGELFF | TRBJ2-2 | TRBV2 | . | .
TGTGCCAGCAGTGAGGCGTGGCCCCAGCATTTT | CASSEAWPQHF | TRBJ1-5 | TRBV6-1 | . | many
TGTGCCAGCAGCTTAGTGGGCGGGAAGGACAATGAGCAGTTCTTC | CASSLVGGKDNEQFF | TRBJ2-1 | TRBV7-8 | . | many
TGTGCCAGCTCACCCGGGGGGGCGCGAGGCTACACCTTC | CASSPGGARGYTF | TRBJ1-2 | TRBV18 | . | many
TGTGCCAGCACAAGGGGGACTAGCGGGGTTTTAGAGCAGTTCTTC | CASTRGTSGVLEQFF | TRBJ2-1 | TRBV12-3/TRBV12-4 | TRBD2 | few
TGTGCCAGCAGCTTAATGGGGGGGGGAGCGGGGAATGAGCAGTTCTTC | CASSLMGGGAGNEQFF | TRBJ2-1 | TRBV7-6 | TRBD2 | few
TGTGCCAGCAGTTACGCAGGGGCGGGCACTGAAGCTTTCTTT | CASSYAGAGTEAFF | TRBJ1-1 | TRBV6-5 | . | many
TGTGCCAGCAGTGTAAGGCAAACCTACGAGCAGTACTTC | CASSVRQTYEQYF | TRBJ2-7 | TRBV2 | . | many
TGTGCCAGCAGCCCAAGACAGGACCAAGAGACCCAGTACTTC | CASSPRQDQETQYF | TRBJ2-5 | TRBV7-9 | . | few
TGTGCCACCAGTGATTACGAACCACCCTTTCAGGGGTCCGGGGAGCTGTTTTTT | CATSDYEPPFQGSGELFF | TRBJ2-2 | TRBV24-1 | . | few
TGCAGTGCTATTTTTAGCGGGAGGGCCTATCTTGAGCAGTTCTTC | CSAIFSGRAYLEQFF | TRBJ2-1 | TRBV20-1 | TRBD2 | .
TGTGCCAGCAGCTTCGATAGGACAGGGGACACACAGGGTGAGCAGTTCTTC | CASSFDRTGDTQGEQFF | TRBJ2-1 | TRBV12-3/TRBV12-4 | TRBD1 | many
TGTGCCAGCAGCTTTACGGAGACAGATACGCAGTATTTT | CASSFTETDTQYF | TRBJ2-3 | TRBV7-3 | . | many
TGTGCCTGGGGATTACAGGGGCCCAAAAACATTCAGTACTTC | CAWGLQGPKNIQYF | TRBJ2-4 | TRBV30 | TRBD1 | .
TGTGCCAGCAGTTATAACACAAACACTGAAGCTTTCTTT | CASSYNTNTEAFF | TRBJ1-1 | TRBV6-2/TRBV6-3 | . | many
TGTGCCAGTAGTATCGGACAGGGGGCGCGGGTCAATGAGCAGTTCTTC | CASSIGQGARVNEQFF | TRBJ2-1 | TRBV19 | TRBD1 | .
TGTGCCACCAGCAAAACTCCGGGACAGGGTTCGGTTGAGCAGTACTTC | CATSKTPGQGSVEQYF | TRBJ2-7 | TRBV15 | TRBD1 | few
TGTGCCAGCACACACCTTCAGGGTTTCGGCTACACCTTC | CASTHLQGFGYTF | TRBJ1-2 | TRBV2 | . | many